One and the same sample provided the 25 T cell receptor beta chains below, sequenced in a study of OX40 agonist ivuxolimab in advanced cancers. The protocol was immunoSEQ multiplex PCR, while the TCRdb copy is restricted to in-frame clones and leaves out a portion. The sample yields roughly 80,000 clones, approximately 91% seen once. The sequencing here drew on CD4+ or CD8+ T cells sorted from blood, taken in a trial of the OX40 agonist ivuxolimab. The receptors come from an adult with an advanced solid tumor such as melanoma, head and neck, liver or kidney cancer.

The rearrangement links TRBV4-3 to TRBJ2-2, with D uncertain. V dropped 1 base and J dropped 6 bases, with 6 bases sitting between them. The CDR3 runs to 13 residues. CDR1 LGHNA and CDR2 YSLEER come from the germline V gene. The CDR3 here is CASSQVLPGELFF. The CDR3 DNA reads TGCGCCAGCAGCCAAGTTCTTCCCGGGGAGCTGTTTTTT.

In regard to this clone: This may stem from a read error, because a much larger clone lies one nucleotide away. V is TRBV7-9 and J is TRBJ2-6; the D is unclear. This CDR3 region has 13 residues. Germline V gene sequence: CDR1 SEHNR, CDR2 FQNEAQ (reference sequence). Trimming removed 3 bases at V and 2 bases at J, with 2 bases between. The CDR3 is CASSFAGANVLTF. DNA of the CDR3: TGTGCCAGCAGCTTCGCTGGGGCCAACGTCCTGACTTTC.

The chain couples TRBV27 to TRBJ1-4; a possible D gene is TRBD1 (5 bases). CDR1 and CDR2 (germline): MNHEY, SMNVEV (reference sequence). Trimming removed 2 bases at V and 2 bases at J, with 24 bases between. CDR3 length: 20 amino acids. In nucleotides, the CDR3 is TGTGCCAGCAGTTTAAAGGGGCGGGGGTTCGGCCGGGGGACTAATGAAAAACTGTTTTTT. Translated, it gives CASSLKGRGFGRGTNEKLFF.

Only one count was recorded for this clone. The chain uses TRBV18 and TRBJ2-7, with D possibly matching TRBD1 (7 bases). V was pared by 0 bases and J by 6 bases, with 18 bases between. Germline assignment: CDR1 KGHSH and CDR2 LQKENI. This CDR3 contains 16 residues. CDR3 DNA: TGTGCCAGCTCACCACCGACAGGGACGCTCGGGGGCGAGCAGTACTTC. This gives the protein CASSPPTGTLGGEQYF.

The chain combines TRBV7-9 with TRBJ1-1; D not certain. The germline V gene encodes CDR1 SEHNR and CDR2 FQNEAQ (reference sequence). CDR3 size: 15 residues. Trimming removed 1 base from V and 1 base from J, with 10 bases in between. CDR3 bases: TGTGCCAGCAGCTTAGTCTCGGGTCGGAACACTGAAGCTTTCTTT. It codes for CASSLVSGRNTEAFF.

The CDR3 DNA reads TGTGCCAGCAGCTTAGGGCAGGGCTCTGGAAACACCATATATTTT. The encoded protein is CASSLGQGSGNTIYF. The gene calls are TRBV7-9 and TRBJ1-3; D is possibly TRBD1 (5 bases). V shed 1 base and J shed 0 bases, with 7 bases lying between them. Per germline, CDR1 SEHNR and CDR2 FQNEAQ (reference sequence). The CDR3 covers 15 residues.

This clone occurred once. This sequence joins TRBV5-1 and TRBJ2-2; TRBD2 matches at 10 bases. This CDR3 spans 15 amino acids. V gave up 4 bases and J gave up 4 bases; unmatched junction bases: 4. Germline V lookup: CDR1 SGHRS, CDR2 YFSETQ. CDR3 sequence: CASSQGLAPTGELFF. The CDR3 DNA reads TGCGCCAGCAGCCAGGGACTAGCGCCCACCGGGGAGCTGTTTTTT.

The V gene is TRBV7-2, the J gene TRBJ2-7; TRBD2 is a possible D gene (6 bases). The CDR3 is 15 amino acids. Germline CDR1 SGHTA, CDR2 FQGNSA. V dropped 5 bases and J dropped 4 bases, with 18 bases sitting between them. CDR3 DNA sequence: TGTGCCAGCAGCCAAGCCCCGGGACTCAAATACGAGCAGTACTTC. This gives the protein CASSQAPGLKYEQYF.

Written as DNA, the CDR3 is TGTGCCAGCACCGGGACGGGTGGCTACACCTTC. Encoded protein: CASTGTGGYTF. The V and J genes are TRBV2 and TRBJ1-2; D might be TRBD1 (5 bases). The CDR3 length is 11 residues. Germline loops: CDR1 SNHLY, CDR2 FYNNEI. V lost 7 bases, J lost 7 bases, and 10 bases lay in between. Using reference TRBV2 and TRBJ1-2 for the parts outside the CDR3, the full variable domain is EPEVTQTPSHQVTQMGQEVILRCVPISNHLYFYWYRQILGQKVEFLVSFYNNEISEKSEIFDDQFSVERPDGSNFTLKIRSTKLEDSAMYFCASTGTGGYTFGSGTRLTVV.

The CDR3 loop reads CASSQMGQGYPSSYNEQFF. CDR3 DNA sequence: TGTGCCAGCAGCCAGATGGGACAGGGGTACCCAAGCTCCTACAATGAGCAGTTCTTC. This sequence joins TRBV14 and TRBJ2-1; 10 bases line up with TRBD1. The V gene end was trimmed by 3 bases and the J gene end by 0 bases; junction bases not matched to a gene: 11. CDR3 length equals 19 residues. Germline V gives CDR1 SGHDN, CDR2 FVKESK.

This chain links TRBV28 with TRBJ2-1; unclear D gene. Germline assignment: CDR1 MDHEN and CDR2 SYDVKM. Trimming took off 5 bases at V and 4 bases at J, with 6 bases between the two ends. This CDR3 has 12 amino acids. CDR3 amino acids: CASSLVYNEQFF. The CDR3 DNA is TGTGCCAGCAGTCTCGTATACAATGAGCAGTTCTTC.

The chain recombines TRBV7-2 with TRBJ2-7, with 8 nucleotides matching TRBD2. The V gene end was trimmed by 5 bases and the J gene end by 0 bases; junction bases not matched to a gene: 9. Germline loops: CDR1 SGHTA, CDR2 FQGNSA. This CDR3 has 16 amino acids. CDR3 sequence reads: CASSRRAGGSSYEQYF. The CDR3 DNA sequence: TGTGCCAGCAGCCGCAGGGCGGGGGGAAGCTCCTACGAGCAGTACTTC.

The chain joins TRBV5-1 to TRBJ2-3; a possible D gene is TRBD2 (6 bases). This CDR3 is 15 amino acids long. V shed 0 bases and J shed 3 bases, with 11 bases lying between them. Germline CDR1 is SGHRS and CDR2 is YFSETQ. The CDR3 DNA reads TGCGCCAGCAGCTTGGCCGGGAGAGGTACAGATACGCAGTATTTT. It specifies CASSLAGRGTDTQYF. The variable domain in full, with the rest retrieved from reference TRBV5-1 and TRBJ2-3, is KAGVTQTPRYLIKTRGQQVTLSCSPISGHRSVSWYQQTPGQGLQFLFEYFSETQRNKGNFPGRFSGRQFSNSRSEMNVSTLELGDSALYLCASSLAGRGTDTQYFGPGTRLTVL.

CDR3 loop: CASSFRDSVNQPQHF. The DNA of the CDR3 is TGTGCCAGCAGTTTCCGGGACAGCGTTAATCAGCCCCAGCATTTT. This chain joins TRBV5-6 and TRBJ1-5, with 7 bases fitting TRBD1. After removal of 5 bases from V and 4 bases from J, the junction contained 9 bases not matched to a gene. Germline CDR1 reads SGHDT; CDR2 reads YYEEEE. The CDR3 is made up of 15 amino acids.

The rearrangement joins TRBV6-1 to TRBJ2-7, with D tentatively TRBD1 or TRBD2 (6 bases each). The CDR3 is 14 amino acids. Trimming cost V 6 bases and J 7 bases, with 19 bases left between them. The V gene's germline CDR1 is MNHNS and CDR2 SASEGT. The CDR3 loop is CASSPLGGQVEQYF. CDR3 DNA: TGTGCCAGCAGCCCCCTCGGGGGCCAAGTAGAGCAGTACTTC.

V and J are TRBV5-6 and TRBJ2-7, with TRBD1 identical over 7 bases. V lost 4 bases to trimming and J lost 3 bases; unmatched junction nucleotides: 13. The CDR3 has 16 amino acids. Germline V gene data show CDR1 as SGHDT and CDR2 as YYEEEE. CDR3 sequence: CASSKPMTGLSYEQYF. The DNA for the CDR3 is TGTGCCAGCAGCAAACCTATGACAGGGTTAAGCTACGAGCAGTACTTC. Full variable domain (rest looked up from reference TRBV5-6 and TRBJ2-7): DAGVTQSPTHLIKTRGQQVTLRCSPKSGHDTVSWYQQALGQGPQFIFQYYEEEERQRGNFPDRFSGHQFPNYSSELNVNALLLGDSALYLCASSKPMTGLSYEQYFGPGTRLTVT.

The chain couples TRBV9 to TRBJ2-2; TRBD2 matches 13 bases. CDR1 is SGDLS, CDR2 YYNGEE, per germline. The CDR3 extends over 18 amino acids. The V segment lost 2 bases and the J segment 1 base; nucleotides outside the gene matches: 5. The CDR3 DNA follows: TGTGCCAGCAGCGTCAGGACTAGCGGGAGCGGGAACACCGGGGAGCTGTTTTTT. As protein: CASSVRTSGSGNTGELFF.

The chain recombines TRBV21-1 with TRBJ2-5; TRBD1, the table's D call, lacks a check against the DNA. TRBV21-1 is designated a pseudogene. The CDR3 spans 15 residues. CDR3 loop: CASSNATGGEETQYF. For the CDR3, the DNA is TGTGCCAGCAGCAATGCGACAGGGGGAGAAGAGACCCAGTACTTC.

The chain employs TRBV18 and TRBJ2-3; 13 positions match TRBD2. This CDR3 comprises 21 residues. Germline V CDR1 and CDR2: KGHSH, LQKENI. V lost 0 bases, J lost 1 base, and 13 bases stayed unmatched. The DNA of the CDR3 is TGTGCCAGCTCACCACCGAAGATCCCGGGACTAGCGGGACCCCGCACAGATACGCAGTATTTT. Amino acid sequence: CASSPPKIPGLAGPRTDTQYF.

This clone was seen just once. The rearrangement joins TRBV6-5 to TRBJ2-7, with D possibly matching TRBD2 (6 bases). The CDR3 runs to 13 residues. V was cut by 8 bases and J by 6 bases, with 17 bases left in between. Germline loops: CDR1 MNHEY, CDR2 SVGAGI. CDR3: CASVNRGNGEQYF. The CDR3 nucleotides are TGTGCCAGCGTAAATCGGGGGAACGGCGAGCAGTACTTC.

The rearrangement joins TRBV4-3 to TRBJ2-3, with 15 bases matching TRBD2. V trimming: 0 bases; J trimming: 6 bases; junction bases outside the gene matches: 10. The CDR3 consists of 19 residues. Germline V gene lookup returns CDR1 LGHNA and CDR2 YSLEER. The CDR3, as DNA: TGCGCCAGCAGCCAAGATAAAAGGGGACTAGCGGGAGGTTTGGATACGCAGTATTTT. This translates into CASSQDKRGLAGGLDTQYF.

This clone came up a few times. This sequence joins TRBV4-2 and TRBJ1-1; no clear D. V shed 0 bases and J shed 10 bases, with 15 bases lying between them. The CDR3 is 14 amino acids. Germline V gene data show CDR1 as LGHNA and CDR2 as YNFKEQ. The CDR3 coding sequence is TGTGCCAGCAGCCAAGATTCCCGGGTAGGTTCAGCTTTCTTT. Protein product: CASSQDSRVGSAFF.

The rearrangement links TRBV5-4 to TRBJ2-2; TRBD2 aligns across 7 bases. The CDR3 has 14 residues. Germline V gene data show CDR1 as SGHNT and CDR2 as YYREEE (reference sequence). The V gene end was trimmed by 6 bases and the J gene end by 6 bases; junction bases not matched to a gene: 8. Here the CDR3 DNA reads TGTGCCAGCAACTTCGGGGGGAGGGCCGGGGAGCTGTTTTTT. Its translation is CASNFGGRAGELFF. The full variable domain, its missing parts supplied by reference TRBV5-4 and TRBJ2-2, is ETGVTQSPTHLIKTRGQQVTLRCSSQSGHNTVSWYQQALGQGPQFIFQYYREEENGRGNFPPRFSGLQFPNYSSELNVNALELDDSALYLCASNFGGRAGELFFGEGSRLTVL.

CDR3 loop: CASSLSAGEFEQYF. DNA for the CDR3: TGTGCCAGCAGCCTTTCGGCGGGAGAATTCGAGCAGTACTTC. The chain uses TRBV4-2 and TRBJ2-7, with TRBD2 matching 7 bases. With V trimmed by 4 bases and J by 6 bases, 9 bases remained unmatched. The CDR3 contains 14 residues. Germline CDR1 LGHNA, CDR2 YNFKEQ.

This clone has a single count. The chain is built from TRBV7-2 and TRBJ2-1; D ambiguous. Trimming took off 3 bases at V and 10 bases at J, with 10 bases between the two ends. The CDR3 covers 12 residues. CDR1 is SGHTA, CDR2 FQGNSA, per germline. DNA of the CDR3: TGTGCCAGCAGCTTGGAAGTCTGGGAGCAGTTCTTC. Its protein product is CASSLEVWEQFF. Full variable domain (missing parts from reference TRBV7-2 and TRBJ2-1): GAGVSQSPSNKVTEKGKDVELRCDPISGHTALYWYRQSLGQGLEFLIYFQGNSAPDKSGLPSDRFSAERTGGSVSTLTIQRTQQEDSAVYLCASSLEVWEQFFGPGTRLTVL.